These T cell receptor beta chains were read from a single sample in a study of T cell responses to AZD1222 COVID-19 vaccine. Produced via immunoSEQ multiplex PCR; TCRdb's table is partial and in-frame only. The top ten clones hold roughly 3% of a sample with about 110,000 clones, about nine tenths of them seen once. Sequenced material: peripheral blood, taken on day 0 of MenACWY control vaccination. The source is an adult in good health. The CDR3 runs from the conserved cysteine through the conserved F or W. The D gene is left open where the match is weak. Clone size appears in some rows only: once, few, many, or a class for an expanded clone.

v_call	d_call	clone_size	j_call	cdr3_length	cdr3_nt	cdr3_aa
TRBV25-1	-	once	TRBJ1-4	13	TGTGCCAGCAGTGAGCAAGGGAGGGAAAAACTGTTTTTT	CASSEQGREKLFF
TRBV6-5	-	once	TRBJ1-1	13	TGTGCCAGCAGCCGTGACAGAAAATTTGAAGCTTTCTTT	CASSRDRKFEAFF
TRBV21-1	-	-	TRBJ1-4	19	TGTGCCAGCAGCAAAATGCACCGGGACAGCATTCTCCCTAATGAAAAACTGTTTTTT	CASSKMHRDSILPNEKLFF
TRBV7-2	-	-	TRBJ1-2	13	TGTGCCAGCAGCCGCAGGGGCGGCTATGGCTACACCTTC	CASSRRGGYGYTF
TRBV19	TRBD1	few	TRBJ1-2	17	TGTGCCAGTAGTAGCAAGTCGACCGGGACAGATGTTAATGGCTACACCTTC	CASSSKSTGTDVNGYTF
TRBV7-9	-	-	TRBJ1-1	11	TGTGCCAGCAGCTTTGCCACTGAAGCTTTCTTT	CASSFATEAFF
TRBV27	TRBD2	-	TRBJ2-2	14	TGTGCCAGCAGTTCGGGGGGGCCCACCGGGGAGCTGTTTTTT	CASSSGGPTGELFF
TRBV3-1/TRBV3-2	-	-	TRBJ2-2	13	TGTGCCAGCAGCCAAGGTGTGGCCGGGGAGCTGTTTTTT	CASSQGVAGELFF
TRBV18	-	-	TRBJ1-5	15	TGTGCCAGCTCACAGGGACTCGGGAGCAATCAGCCCCAGCATTTT	CASSQGLGSNQPQHF
TRBV5-1	TRBD2	-	TRBJ2-2	16	TGCGCCGCGAGACTTAGCGGGGGGTCCAACACCGGGGAGCTGTTTTTT	CAARLSGGSNTGELFF
TRBV27	-	-	TRBJ1-2	13	TGTGCCAGCAGCTCACAGGGAACAAGGGGCTACACCTTC	CASSSQGTRGYTF
TRBV9	TRBD1	-	TRBJ1-1	15	TGTGCCAGCAGCCCCAGGACAGGGGTGAACACTGAAGCTTTCTTT	CASSPRTGVNTEAFF
TRBV18	TRBD1	once	TRBJ1-4	15	TGTGCCAGCTCACCGGACAGGTCAACTAATGAAAAACTGTTTTTT	CASSPDRSTNEKLFF
TRBV3-1/TRBV3-2	-	few	TRBJ1-2	14	TGTGCCAGCAGCCAAGGGGCCGACTATGGGGGCTACACCTTC	CASSQGADYGGYTF
TRBV6-5	-	once	TRBJ1-4	16	TGTGCCAGCAGTTATTCGGGCGGGGGGTTGAATGAAAAACTGTTTTTT	CASSYSGGGLNEKLFF
TRBV19	TRBD1	-	TRBJ1-5	16	TGTGCCAGTAGTATAGTAAGACAGGGGGCGAATCAGCCCCAGCATTTT	CASSIVRQGANQPQHF
TRBV18	-	-	TRBJ2-2	16	TGTGCCAGCTCACCACCCGAAGGGGTGGGCACCGGGGAGCTGTTTTTT	CASSPPEGVGTGELFF
TRBV7-2	TRBD1	-	TRBJ1-5	16	TGTGCCAGCAGTATTCTCCCCGGGACAGGGAATCAGCCCCAGCATTTT	CASSILPGTGNQPQHF
TRBV5-4	-	-	TRBJ1-5	15	TGTGCCAGCAGCTTGGCCCCAGGGGGCAATCAGCCCCAGCATTTT	CASSLAPGGNQPQHF
TRBV6-5	-	-	TRBJ1-3	16	TGTGCCAGCAGTTACTCGTATCGGGGCGTCGGGGGCACCATATATTTT	CASSYSYRGVGGTIYF
TRBV13	-	-	TRBJ1-3	15	TGTGCCAGCAGCTACCCCAAGGGGGGGAGAAACACCATATATTTT	CASSYPKGGRNTIYF
TRBV18	-	-	TRBJ1-2	15	TGTGCCAGCTCACCACCGTGGCAGGCTAACTATGGCTACACCTTC	CASSPPWQANYGYTF
TRBV30	-	few	TRBJ1-6	15	TGTGCCTGGAGCCACCGAAGGGCCTATAATTCACCCCTCCACTTT	CAWSHRRAYNSPLHF
TRBV19	-	once	TRBJ1-6	17	TGTGCCAGTAGTACCAGGACAGCCAGCTCCTATAATTCACCCCTCCACTTT	CASSTRTASSYNSPLHF
TRBV11-2	TRBD1	once	TRBJ1-5	13	TGTGCCAGCAGCACAGGGGGGAGCCAGCCCCAGCATTTT	CASSTGGSQPQHF
TRBV6-2/TRBV6-3	TRBD2	once	TRBJ2-1	15	TGTGCCAGCAGTTACGTGACTAGCGGTTACAATGAGCAGTTCTTC	CASSYVTSGYNEQFF
TRBV7-8	-	few	TRBJ1-1	17	TGTGCCAGCAGCTTAGTTGGGCGGGGGAGGGCGGCGGCTGAAGCTTTCTTT	CASSLVGRGRAAAEAFF
TRBV5-1	-	-	TRBJ1-3	15	TGCGCCAGCAGCTCGGGGGAGAGCTCTGGAAACACCATATATTTT	CASSSGESSGNTIYF
TRBV7-9	-	-	TRBJ1-1	9	TGTGCCAGCAGTTTGGAGGCTTTCTTT	CASSLEAFF
TRBV5-1	-	-	TRBJ2-6	17	TGCGCCAGCAGCTTGGCGGCAGGCTACTCTGGGGCCAACGTCCTGACTTTC	CASSLAAGYSGANVLTF
TRBV2	TRBD1	-	TRBJ2-1	12	TGTGCCAGCTCCGGACAGGGCTATGAGCAGTTCTTC	CASSGQGYEQFF
TRBV18	-	-	TRBJ1-1	16	TGTGCCAGCTCACTTTCCACCGGGACGGGGAACACTGAAGCTTTCTTT	CASSLSTGTGNTEAFF
TRBV27	-	-	TRBJ1-5	13	TGTGCCAGCAGTTTCTCAGCGAGGAGTCCCCAGCATTTT	CASSFSARSPQHF
TRBV11-2	-	-	TRBJ1-1	15	TGTGCCAGCAGCCAGGGCGGGTCCGCGAACACTGAAGCTTTCTTT	CASSQGGSANTEAFF
TRBV29-1	-	-	TRBJ2-7	13	TGCAGCGTTGAGGGACGGGACCTCTACGAGCAGTACTTC	CSVEGRDLYEQYF